Listed below are T cell receptor beta chains from one sample, sequenced in a study of blood T cell repertoires in COVID-19. Method: immunoSEQ multiplex PCR; TCRdb's copy keeps in-frame clones and lacks some. The data show over 200,000 clones, 80% to 90% seen once. The material sequenced was peripheral blood. Every receptor here comes from a woman in her thirties or forties with active or convalescent COVID-19. Each CDR3 is given with its conserved first and last residue. The D gene is left open where the match is weak.

J: TRBJ1-1; D: NA; V: TRBV5-1; length: 12; CDR3: CASSLGAAEAFF
J: TRBJ2-2; D: NA; V: TRBV7-2; length: 14; CDR3: CASSLDRDTGELFF
J: TRBJ2-7; D: TRBD2; V: TRBV24-1; length: 15; CDR3: CATSATSGTPPEQYF
J: TRBJ2-7; D: NA; V: TRBV2; length: 12; CDR3: CASSRQGYEQYF
J: TRBJ2-5; D: TRBD2; V: TRBV27; length: 16; CDR3: CASKTPSGGLKETQYF
J: TRBJ1-1; D: NA; V: TRBV19; length: 13; CDR3: CASSINRNTEAFF
J: TRBJ2-3; D: NA; V: TRBV6-5; length: 15; CDR3: CASSYGTSSTDTQYF
J: TRBJ2-3; D: NA; V: TRBV19; length: 12; CDR3: CAVFGGPDTQYF
J: TRBJ1-1; D: TRBD1; V: TRBV10-3; length: 16; CDR3: CAISERGQGVNTEAFF
J: TRBJ2-1; D: TRBD2; V: TRBV27; length: 16; CDR3: CASPRASGRVGNEQFF
J: TRBJ2-1; D: NA; V: TRBV19; length: 14; CDR3: CASKTRGSYNEQFF
J: TRBJ2-5; D: NA; V: TRBV30; length: 14; CDR3: CAWGRGTAWGTQYF
J: TRBJ2-3; D: TRBD2; V: TRBV7-2; length: 18; CDR3: CASSLEEAGGPWLDTQYF
J: TRBJ1-2; D: NA; V: TRBV4-1; length: 14; CDR3: CASSRELANYGYTF
J: TRBJ1-3; D: NA; V: TRBV18; length: 15; CDR3: CASSPTIPSGNTIYF
J: TRBJ1-5; D: NA; V: TRBV28; length: 16; CDR3: CASSTPFQGWNQPQHF
J: TRBJ2-2; D: TRBD2; V: TRBV9; length: 18; CDR3: CASSVAGGRAGKTGELFF
J: TRBJ2-3; D: NA; V: TRBV6-5; length: 13; CDR3: CASSYHTTDTQYF
J: TRBJ2-6; D: NA; V: TRBV5-5; length: 16; CDR3: CASSLVGSSGANVLTF
J: TRBJ1-2; D: NA; V: TRBV6-5; length: 14; CDR3: CASHLIGGVAGYTF
J: TRBJ1-1; D: NA; V: TRBV7-8; length: 13; CDR3: CASSPDTHTEAFF
J: TRBJ1-5; D: NA; V: TRBV7-2; length: 14; CDR3: CASSLSGGGQPQHF
J: TRBJ1-1; D: NA; V: TRBV19; length: 14; CDR3: CASSPGRRDTEAFF
J: TRBJ2-3; D: NA; V: TRBV27; length: 16; CDR3: CASSLALLGGPDTQYF
J: TRBJ1-2; D: NA; V: TRBV6-5; length: 16; CDR3: CASSFSSENSNYGYTF
J: TRBJ1-2; D: TRBD1; V: TRBV3-1/TRBV3-2; length: 17; CDR3: CASSQEYGTGPNYGYTF
J: TRBJ2-2; D: NA; V: TRBV30; length: 14; CDR3: CAWSDRTWRGELFF
J: TRBJ1-1; D: NA; V: TRBV30; length: 17; CDR3: CAWSGRGAEIIGTEAFF
J: TRBJ1-5; D: TRBD1; V: TRBV2; length: 13; CDR3: CASSRDSNQPQHF
J: TRBJ1-4; D: NA; V: TRBV7-9; length: 16; CDR3: CASSSIWTREDEKLFF
J: TRBJ2-3; D: TRBD2; V: TRBV30; length: 15; CDR3: CAWRAGLAVSDTQYF
J: TRBJ2-2; D: NA; V: TRBV30; length: 14; CDR3: CAWNRGISAGELFF
J: TRBJ1-2; D: NA; V: TRBV28; length: 13; CDR3: CASRGGAYYGYTF
J: TRBJ2-5; D: TRBD2; V: TRBV19; length: 15; CDR3: CASGTSGGTWETQYF
J: TRBJ1-1; D: NA; V: TRBV3-1/TRBV3-2; length: 13; CDR3: CASSQADRRGPFF
J: TRBJ1-2; D: NA; V: TRBV6-5; length: 15; CDR3: CASSYSRQGNYGYTF
J: TRBJ2-1; D: TRBD2; V: TRBV5-4; length: 17; CDR3: CASSLPHGASGNNEQFF
J: TRBJ1-1; D: TRBD1; V: TRBV5-1; length: 14; CDR3: CASSLGDSNTEAFF
J: TRBJ1-1; D: NA; V: TRBV4-2; length: 14; CDR3: CASTLGSLNTEAFF
J: TRBJ2-4; D: NA; V: TRBV28; length: 15; CDR3: CASSQGQIAKNIQYF
J: TRBJ2-7; D: TRBD2; V: TRBV25-1; length: 18; CDR3: CASAGGLAGEFFPYEQYF
J: TRBJ2-1; D: TRBD2; V: TRBV19; length: 18; CDR3: CASTTQIGVSGTYNEQFF
J: TRBJ1-3; D: NA; V: TRBV12-5; length: 14; CDR3: CASASGAGGNTIYF
J: TRBJ1-3; D: TRBD1; V: TRBV10-3; length: 14; CDR3: CAIRKGTGENTIYF
J: TRBJ1-1; D: TRBD1; V: TRBV5-1; length: 16; CDR3: CASSFGSAGGANEAFF
J: TRBJ2-1; D: TRBD2; V: TRBV19; length: 16; CDR3: CASSIGTGLAGTEQFF
J: TRBJ1-2; D: TRBD1; V: TRBV7-2; length: 17; CDR3: CASSLDRDSLANYGYTF
J: TRBJ2-7; D: TRBD1; V: TRBV12-5; length: 14; CDR3: CASGPDRGTYEQYF
J: TRBJ1-2; D: TRBD1; V: TRBV10-3; length: 12; CDR3: CAIRGTGYGYTF
J: TRBJ2-3; D: TRBD1; V: TRBV5-8; length: 18; CDR3: CASSSGQGTSSSTDTQYF
J: TRBJ2-5; D: TRBD2; V: TRBV5-1; length: 15; CDR3: CASSLVLAGEETQYF
J: TRBJ1-4; D: TRBD1; V: TRBV24-1; length: 16; CDR3: CATSGGQGRTNEKLFF
J: TRBJ2-7; D: TRBD2; V: TRBV6-2/TRBV6-3; length: 20; CDR3: CASSSYQTSGTSGRAHEQYF
J: TRBJ1-1; D: TRBD1; V: TRBV10-3; length: 11; CDR3: CATTGDTEAFF